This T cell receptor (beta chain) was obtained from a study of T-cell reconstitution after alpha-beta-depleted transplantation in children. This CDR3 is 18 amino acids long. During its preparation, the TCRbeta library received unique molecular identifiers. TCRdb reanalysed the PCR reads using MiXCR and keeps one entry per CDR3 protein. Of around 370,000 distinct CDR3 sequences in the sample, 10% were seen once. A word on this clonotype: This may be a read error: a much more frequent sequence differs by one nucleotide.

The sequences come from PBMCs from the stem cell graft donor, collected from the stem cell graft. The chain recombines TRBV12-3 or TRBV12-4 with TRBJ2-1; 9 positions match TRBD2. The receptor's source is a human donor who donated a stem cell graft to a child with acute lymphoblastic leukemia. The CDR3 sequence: CTSSLGLAGPSSYNEQFF. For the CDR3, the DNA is TGTACCAGCAGTTTAGGGCTAGCGGGGCCGAGCTCCTACAATGAGCAGTTCTTC.